This TCR beta chain originates from a study of cytomegalovirus exposure and HLA in healthy donors. Concerning this clone itself: What it binds is not known.

PCR involved 60 Vbeta and 13 Jbeta primers. Only in-frame clones appear in the TCRdb table, and some are missing; sequencing was by immunoSEQ multiplex PCR. The sample consists of around 94,000 clones, roughly 78% of them appearing once. Study-level results: Being productive about 90% or about 30% of the time was typical of most TCR beta V segments in an earlier analysis.

Trimming removed 5 bases from V and 7 bases from J, with 12 bases in between. Per germline, CDR1 SGHNT and CDR2 YENEEA. This CDR3 is 12 amino acids long. Sequencing input: PBMCs. The origin of this receptor is a middle-aged woman in good health and CMV-seropositive. The chain links TRBV11-3 to TRBJ2-7, with D perhaps matching TRBD2 (5 bases). The DNA of the CDR3 is TGTGCCAGCAGCACGGCGGCGGGTGAGCAGTACTTC. This translates into CASSTAAGEQYF.